This TCR beta chain was captured in a study of early T cells in non-severe SARS-CoV-2 infection. Study-wide context: Bulk RNA isolated from unsorted whole blood underwent sequencing; chains were not paired.

The table lists this clonotype with many counts. Antigen: not known. Study observations and caveats: The VDJdb matching leaned toward anti-spike CD8 responses and overlooked private and CD4 specificities.

Researchers attached unique molecular identifiers to individual cDNA molecules. Each CDR3 protein is one row after TCRdb ran MiXCR on the 5' RACE reads. The sample has 45,000 to 50,000 distinct CDR3 sequences; more than 5.5% are singletons. Trimming removed 6 bases from V and 3 bases from J, with 2 bases in between. CDR3 length: 11 amino acids. Germline assignment: CDR1 MNHEY and CDR2 SVGAGI. This chain links TRBV6-5 with TRBJ2-2; D is undetermined. The receptor comes from an adult who was a healthcare worker with PCR-confirmed SARS-CoV-2 infection or an uninfected control (not recorded which). The material was whole blood, obtained at baseline. The CDR3 DNA is TGTGCCAGCAGGGACACCGGGGAGCTGTTTTTT. Amino acids: CASRDTGELFF.